This TCR beta chain was observed in a study of blood T cell repertoires in COVID-19. Trimming stripped 0 bases from V and 2 bases from J, with 12 bases between. The CDR3 consists of 15 residues. The germline V gene encodes CDR1 SGDLS and CDR2 YYNGEE. Clones were read by immunoSEQ multiplex PCR, and TCRdb kept only the in-frame ones, dropping some. This sample has about 340,000 clones, with approximately 86% found just once. The sequence came from an older woman with COVID-19, enrolled during active disease. Sequencing was performed on peripheral blood. The chain carries TRBV9 and TRBJ2-7, with a weak D call TRBD1 (6 bases). The CDR3 loop reads CASSVEGHAPYEQYF. The CDR3 DNA reads as TGTGCCAGCAGCGTAGAGGGACACGCACCCTACGAGCAGTACTTC.